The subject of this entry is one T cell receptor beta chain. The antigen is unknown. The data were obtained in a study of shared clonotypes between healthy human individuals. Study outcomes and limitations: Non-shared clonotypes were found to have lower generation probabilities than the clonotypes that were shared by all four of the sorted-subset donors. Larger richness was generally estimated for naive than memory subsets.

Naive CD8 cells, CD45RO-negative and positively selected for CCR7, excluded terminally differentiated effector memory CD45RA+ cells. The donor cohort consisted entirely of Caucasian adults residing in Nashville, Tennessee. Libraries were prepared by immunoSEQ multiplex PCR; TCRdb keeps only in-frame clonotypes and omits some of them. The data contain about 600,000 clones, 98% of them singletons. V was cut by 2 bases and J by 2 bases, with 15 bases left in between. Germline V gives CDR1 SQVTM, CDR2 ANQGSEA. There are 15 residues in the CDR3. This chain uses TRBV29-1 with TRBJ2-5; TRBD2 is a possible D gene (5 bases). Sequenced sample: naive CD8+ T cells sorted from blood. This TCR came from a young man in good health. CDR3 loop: CSVEQTEEEQETQYF. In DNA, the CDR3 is TGCAGCGTTGAACAAACTGAGGAGGAGCAAGAGACCCAGTACTTC.